Listed below are T cell receptor beta chains from one sample, sequenced in a study of blood T cell repertoires in COVID-19. Only in-frame clones appear in the TCRdb table, and some are missing; sequencing was by immunoSEQ multiplex PCR. The sample has about 290,000 clones, 85% seen once. Material for sequencing was peripheral blood. The receptors stem from a woman aged 45 to 65 with active or convalescent COVID-19. CDR3s include the opening cysteine and the closing phenylalanine or tryptophan. The D gene is left open where the match is weak. Clone size is not always given. Where it is, it says once, few, many or a class for expanded clones.

D: TRBD1
V: TRBV5-1
length: 13
size: .
J: TRBJ2-5
DNA: TGCGCCAGCAGCCGGGACAGCCAAGGGACCCAGTACTTC
CDR3: CASSRDSQGTQYF

D: TRBD2
V: TRBV7-2
length: 17
size: .
J: TRBJ2-7
DNA: TGTGCCAGCAGCTTACCCCTAACGCGCGGGAGTAGCGACGAGCAGTACTTC
CDR3: CASSLPLTRGSSDEQYF

D: TRBD2
V: TRBV2
length: 15
size: .
J: TRBJ2-1
DNA: TGTGCCAGCAGTGTTATCGAGCTAGCGGGTATTGAGCAGTTCTTC
CDR3: CASSVIELAGIEQFF

D: TRBD1
V: TRBV28
length: 15
size: once
J: TRBJ2-2
DNA: TGTGCCAGCAGTGACAGGGGATTGAACACCGGGGAGCTGTTTTTT
CDR3: CASSDRGLNTGELFF

D: .
V: TRBV13
length: 15
size: once
J: TRBJ1-1
DNA: TGTGCCAGCAGCCTGGCGGGCTTCATGAACACTGAAGCTTTCTTT
CDR3: CASSLAGFMNTEAFF

D: TRBD2
V: TRBV28
length: 18
size: .
J: TRBJ2-7
DNA: TGTGCCAGCAGCCTAGGGGTGCTAGCGGGAGGAAGTTCCTACGAGCAGTACTTC
CDR3: CASSLGVLAGGSSYEQYF

D: TRBD1
V: TRBV6-1
length: 17
size: .
J: TRBJ1-5
DNA: TGTGCCAGCAGTGCCATACAGGGGGCAGTTATGGATCAGCCCCAGCATTTT
CDR3: CASSAIQGAVMDQPQHF

D: .
V: TRBV4-1
length: 14
size: .
J: TRBJ2-1
DNA: TGCGCCAGCAGCCAAGTCGCCATCGTAGGAGGGCAGTTCTTC
CDR3: CASSQVAIVGGQFF

D: .
V: TRBV5-1
length: 20
size: .
J: TRBJ1-1
DNA: TGCGCCAGCAGGTTTTTACCTGTGCAGGGGATAGTTCTCATGGGCACTGAAGCTTTCTTT
CDR3: CASRFLPVQGIVLMGTEAFF

D: TRBD2
V: TRBV5-1
length: 15
size: .
J: TRBJ2-7
DNA: TGCGCCAGCAGCCTGACTAGCGGGGGCTCCTACGAGCAGTACTTC
CDR3: CASSLTSGGSYEQYF

D: TRBD1
V: TRBV7-2
length: 16
size: .
J: TRBJ2-1
DNA: TGTGCCAGCAGCCTCAGGGGGCTAGCTTTAAACAATGAGCAGTTCTTC
CDR3: CASSLRGLALNNEQFF

D: .
V: TRBV5-4
length: 15
size: .
J: TRBJ2-3
DNA: TGTGCCAGCAGCTCCCCCTCGGAGGTGAGAGATACGCAGTATTTT
CDR3: CASSSPSEVRDTQYF

D: .
V: TRBV9
length: 14
size: .
J: TRBJ1-2
DNA: TGTGCCAGCAGCGCGGAGCCACTACGGAGTGGCTACACCTTC
CDR3: CASSAEPLRSGYTF

D: .
V: TRBV4-2
length: 15
size: .
J: TRBJ1-6
DNA: TGTGCCAGCAGCCAAGTGGGGGGGCGTGATTCACCCCTCCACTTT
CDR3: CASSQVGGRDSPLHF

D: .
V: TRBV2
length: 12
size: .
J: TRBJ2-5
DNA: TGTGCCAGCAGTGAAATGAGGGAGACCCAGTACTTC
CDR3: CASSEMRETQYF

D: TRBD1
V: TRBV28
length: 15
size: .
J: TRBJ2-7
DNA: TGTGCCAGCACTAATATGGGGACAGGGGGCTACGAGCAGTACTTC
CDR3: CASTNMGTGGYEQYF

D: .
V: TRBV25-1
length: 15
size: .
J: TRBJ1-1
DNA: TGTGCCAGCAGTGAATATGAAACGGGAGACACTGAAGCTTTCTTT
CDR3: CASSEYETGDTEAFF

D: .
V: TRBV9
length: 14
size: .
J: TRBJ1-1
DNA: TGTGCCAGCAGCGTAGGGGCAGGGAACACTGAAGCTTTCTTT
CDR3: CASSVGAGNTEAFF

D: .
V: TRBV4-2
length: 13
size: .
J: TRBJ1-2
DNA: TGTGCCAGCAGCCAGGCCCAAGATTATGGCTACACCTTC
CDR3: CASSQAQDYGYTF

D: TRBD1
V: TRBV5-5
length: 18
size: .
J: TRBJ1-1
DNA: TGTGCCAGCAGCCGTACAGGACAGGGGACAGCTTTGTACACTGAAGCTTTCTTT
CDR3: CASSRTGQGTALYTEAFF